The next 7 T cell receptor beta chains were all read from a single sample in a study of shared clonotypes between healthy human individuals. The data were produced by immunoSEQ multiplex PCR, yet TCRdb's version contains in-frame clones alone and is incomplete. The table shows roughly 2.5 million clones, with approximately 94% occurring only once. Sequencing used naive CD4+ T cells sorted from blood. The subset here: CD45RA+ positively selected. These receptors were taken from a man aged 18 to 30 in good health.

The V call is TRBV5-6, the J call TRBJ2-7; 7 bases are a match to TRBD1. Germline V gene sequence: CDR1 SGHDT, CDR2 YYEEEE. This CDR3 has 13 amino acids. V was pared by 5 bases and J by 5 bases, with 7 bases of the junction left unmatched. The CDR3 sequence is CASRLGQIHEQYF. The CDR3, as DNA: TGTGCCAGCAGACTGGGACAGATCCACGAGCAGTACTTC.

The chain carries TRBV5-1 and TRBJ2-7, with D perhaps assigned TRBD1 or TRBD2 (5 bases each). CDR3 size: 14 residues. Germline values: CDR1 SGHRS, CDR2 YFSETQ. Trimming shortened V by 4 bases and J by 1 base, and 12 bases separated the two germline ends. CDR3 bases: TGCGCCAGCAGCCGGGACGGAAAGTCCTACGAGCAGTACTTC. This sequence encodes CASSRDGKSYEQYF.

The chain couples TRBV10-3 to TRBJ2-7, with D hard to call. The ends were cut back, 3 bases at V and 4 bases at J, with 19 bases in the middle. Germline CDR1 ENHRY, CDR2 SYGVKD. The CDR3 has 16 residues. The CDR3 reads CAISDLSGKSTYEQYF. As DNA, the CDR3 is TGTGCCATCAGTGACCTCTCCGGTAAGAGCACGTACGAGCAGTACTTC.

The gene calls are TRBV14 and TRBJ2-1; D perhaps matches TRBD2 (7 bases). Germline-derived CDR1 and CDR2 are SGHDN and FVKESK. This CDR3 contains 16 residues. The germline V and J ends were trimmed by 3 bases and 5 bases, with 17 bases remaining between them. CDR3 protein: CASSHGGGARNNEQFF. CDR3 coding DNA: TGTGCCAGCAGCCACGGAGGGGGGGCGAGAAACAATGAGCAGTTCTTC.

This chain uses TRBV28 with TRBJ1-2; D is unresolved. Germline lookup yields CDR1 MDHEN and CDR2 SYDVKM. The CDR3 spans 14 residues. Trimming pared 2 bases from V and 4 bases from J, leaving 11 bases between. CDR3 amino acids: CASSLTRTTYGYTF. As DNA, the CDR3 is TGTGCCAGCAGTTTAACTAGGACCACCTATGGCTACACCTTC.

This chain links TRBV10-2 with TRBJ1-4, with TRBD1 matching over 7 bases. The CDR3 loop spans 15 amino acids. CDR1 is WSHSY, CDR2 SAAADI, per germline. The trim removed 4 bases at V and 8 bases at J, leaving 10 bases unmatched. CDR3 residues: CASSASGTAGEKLFF. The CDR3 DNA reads TGCGCCAGCAGTGCCTCCGGGACAGCTGGGGAAAAACTGTTTTTT.

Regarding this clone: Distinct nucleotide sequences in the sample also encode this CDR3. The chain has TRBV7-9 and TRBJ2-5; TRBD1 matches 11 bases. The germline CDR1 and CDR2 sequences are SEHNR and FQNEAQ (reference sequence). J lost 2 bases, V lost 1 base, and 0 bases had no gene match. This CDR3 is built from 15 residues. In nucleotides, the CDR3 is TGTGCCAGCAGCTTAGGGGACAGGGGGCAAGAGACCCAGTACTTC. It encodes CASSLGDRGQETQYF.